One TCR beta chain is described in this entry. The data are from a study of blood T cell repertoires in COVID-19. As for the study in general: Samples came from the United States, Italy and Spain, spanning acute and convalescent COVID-19. T cells, B-cell-depleted T cells, or PBMCs supplied cDNA or gDNA.

Original data processing: Amplification with reference gene primers provided the estimates of nucleated cell counts. Some clones are missing from TCRdb's copy, which holds only in-frame ones; the method was immunoSEQ multiplex PCR. The V and J calls and clone size were taken over from that table, and D and trimming were inferred from the DNA. The sample consists of hundreds of thousands of clones, about 86% of them appearing once. Trimming cost V 8 bases and J 8 bases, with 19 bases left between them. In germline, CDR1 is SNHLY, CDR2 FYNNEI. This CDR3 has 14 residues. Source material: peripheral blood. The source of this sequence is a woman aged 50 to 65 with acute or convalescent COVID-19. V usage is TRBV2 and J usage is TRBJ2-1, with a possible D match to TRBD2 (6 bases). CDR3: CASQLAPTWDEQFF. The DNA of the CDR3 is TGTGCCAGCCAACTAGCCCCCACGTGGGATGAGCAGTTCTTC.